The TCR beta chain described here comes from a study of blood T cell repertoires in COVID-19. Background on the study: PBMCs, B-cell-depleted T cells, or T cells provided the cDNA or gDNA that made up the material.

Authors' processing steps: For nucleated cells, counts were estimated from reference gene primer amplification. Profiled with immunoSEQ multiplex PCR; TCRdb holds only in-frame clones, not every one. That table supplies the V and J calls and clone size; D and trimming were determined from the DNA. The sample records around 300,000 clones, approximately 90% being singletons. V was clipped by 0 bases and J by 4 bases; unmatched bases: 5. Per germline, CDR1 GTSNPN and CDR2 SVGIG (reference sequence). The CDR3 spans 15 residues. Sequencing was carried out using peripheral blood. The rearrangement links TRBV30 to TRBJ1-3; 8 bases align to TRBD1. This receptor was taken from a woman aged 25 to 39 with COVID-19, enrolled during active disease. CDR3 sequence: CAWSVRGQGGNTIYF. The CDR3 nucleotides read TGTGCCTGGAGTGTAAGAGGACAGGGCGGAAACACCATATATTTT.